This TCR beta chain originates from a study of blood T cell repertoires in COVID-19. Across the whole study: COVID-19 samples collected from the United States, Italy and Spain covered acute and convalescent phases. PBMCs, B-cell-depleted T cells, or T cells were the source of the cDNA or gDNA that made up the material.

Germline V gene data show CDR1 as MGHDK and CDR2 as SYGVNS. Trimming stripped 6 bases from V and 3 bases from J, with 11 bases between. The CDR3 loop spans 13 amino acids. The protocol was immunoSEQ multiplex PCR, while the TCRdb copy is restricted to in-frame clones and leaves out a portion. The data hold roughly 70,000 clones, with 65% to 85% observed a single time. This TCR came from a woman aged 60 to 75 with acute or convalescent COVID-19. The sequenced sample was peripheral blood. The chain couples TRBV25-1 to TRBJ1-1; weak D call: TRBD1 (6 bases). CDR3 sequence reads: CASRRTEYTEAFF. The CDR3 nucleotides read TGTGCCAGCAGGAGGACAGAGTACACTGAAGCTTTCTTT.